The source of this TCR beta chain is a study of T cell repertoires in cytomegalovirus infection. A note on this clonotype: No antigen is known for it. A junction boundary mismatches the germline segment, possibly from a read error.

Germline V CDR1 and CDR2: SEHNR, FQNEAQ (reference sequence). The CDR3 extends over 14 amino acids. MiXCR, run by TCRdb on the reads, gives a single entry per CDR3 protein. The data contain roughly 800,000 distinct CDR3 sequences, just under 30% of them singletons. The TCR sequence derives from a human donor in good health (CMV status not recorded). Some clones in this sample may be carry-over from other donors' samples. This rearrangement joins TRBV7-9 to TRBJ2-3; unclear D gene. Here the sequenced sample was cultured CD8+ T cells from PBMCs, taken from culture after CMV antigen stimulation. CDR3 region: CASSSGWGTDTQYF. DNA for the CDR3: TGTGCTAGCAGCTCTGGTTGGGGCACAGATACGCAGTATTTT.